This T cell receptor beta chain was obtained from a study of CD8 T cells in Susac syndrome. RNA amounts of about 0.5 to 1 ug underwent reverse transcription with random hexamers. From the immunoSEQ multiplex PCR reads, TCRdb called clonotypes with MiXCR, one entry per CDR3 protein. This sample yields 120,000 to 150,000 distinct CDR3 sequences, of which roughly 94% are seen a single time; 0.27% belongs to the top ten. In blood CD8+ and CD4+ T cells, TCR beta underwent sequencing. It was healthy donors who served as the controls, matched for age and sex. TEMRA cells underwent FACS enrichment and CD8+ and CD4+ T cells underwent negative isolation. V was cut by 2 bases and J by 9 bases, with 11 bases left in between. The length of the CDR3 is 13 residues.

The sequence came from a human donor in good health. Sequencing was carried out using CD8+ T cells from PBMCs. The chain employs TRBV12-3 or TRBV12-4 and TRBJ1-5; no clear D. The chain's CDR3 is CASSLNPKGPQHF. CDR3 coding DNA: TGTGCCAGCAGTTTAAACCCTAAAGGGCCCCAGCATTTT.